The rows below give T cell receptor beta chains drawn from one sample of a study of blood T cell repertoires in COVID-19. Profiling relied on immunoSEQ multiplex PCR, and the TCRdb table lists in-frame clones only, not all of them. Of approximately 130,000 clones in the sample, approximately 83% were seen once. The sample comprised peripheral blood. The receptors were sampled from a woman aged 45-59 years who had recovered from COVID-19. Both conserved end residues are part of each CDR3. Fields, in order: CDR3 protein, CDR3 DNA, J gene, D gene, V gene, clone size. A D gene is named only where the DNA matches it firmly. The listing skips clone size in some rows; elsewhere it reads once, few, many or a size class.

CDR3: CASRRQVSNQPQHF
DNA: TGTGCCAGCAGACGACAGGTCAGCAATCAGCCCCAGCATTTT
J: TRBJ1-5
D: -
V: TRBV28
size: -

CDR3: CASSPGQGPNEKLFF
DNA: TGTGCCAGCAGTCCCGGACAGGGGCCTAATGAAAAACTGTTTTTT
J: TRBJ1-4
D: TRBD1
V: TRBV6-5
size: -

CDR3: CASSRDSYNEQFF
DNA: TGCGCCAGCAGCCGGGACTCGTACAATGAGCAGTTCTTC
J: TRBJ2-1
D: -
V: TRBV4-1
size: -

CDR3: CATSPNPGQGYNQPQHF
DNA: TGTGCCACCAGTCCCAACCCGGGACAGGGCTACAATCAGCCCCAGCATTTT
J: TRBJ1-5
D: TRBD1
V: TRBV24-1
size: once

CDR3: CASKVASGRSDTQYF
DNA: TGTGCCAGCAAGGTCGCTAGCGGGAGGTCAGATACGCAGTATTTT
J: TRBJ2-3
D: TRBD2
V: TRBV2
size: -

CDR3: CASSGTPSGRAGGFTDTQYF
DNA: TGCGCCAGCAGCGGCACCCCTAGCGGGAGGGCCGGTGGGTTTACAGATACGCAGTATTTT
J: TRBJ2-3
D: TRBD2
V: TRBV5-1
size: -

CDR3: CASSRGGLEQYF
DNA: TGTGCCAGCAGCCGGGGGGGCTTAGAGCAGTACTTC
J: TRBJ2-7
D: TRBD2
V: TRBV11-2
size: -

CDR3: CAWSARDRNYYGYTF
DNA: TGTGCCTGGAGTGCCCGGGACAGAAATTACTATGGCTACACCTTC
J: TRBJ1-2
D: TRBD1
V: TRBV30
size: -

CDR3: CASSQGRVGYTF
DNA: TGTGCCAGCAGCCAAGGCAGGGTGGGCTACACCTTC
J: TRBJ1-2
D: -
V: TRBV3-1/TRBV3-2
size: few

CDR3: CASSDQANTEAFF
DNA: TGTGCCAGCAGCGACCAGGCGAACACTGAAGCTTTCTTT
J: TRBJ1-1
D: -
V: TRBV7-9
size: -

CDR3: CASSLQTGAYNSPLHF
DNA: TGTGCCAGTAGTCTCCAGACAGGGGCCTATAATTCACCCCTCCACTTT
J: TRBJ1-6
D: TRBD1
V: TRBV19
size: -

CDR3: CASSSQGRNPYEQYF
DNA: TGTGCCAGCAGTTCCCAGGGCAGGAACCCCTACGAGCAGTACTTC
J: TRBJ2-7
D: -
V: TRBV27
size: -

CDR3: CSVGGSNQPQHF
DNA: TGCAGCGTTGGAGGTAGCAATCAGCCCCAGCATTTT
J: TRBJ1-5
D: -
V: TRBV29-1
size: -

CDR3: CASSPLAGDTDTQYF
DNA: TGTGCCAGCAGCCCCCTAGCGGGAGACACAGATACGCAGTATTTT
J: TRBJ2-3
D: TRBD2
V: TRBV9
size: -

CDR3: CASSYDGENEKLFF
DNA: TGTGCCAGCAGTTACGACGGGGAGAATGAAAAACTGTTTTTT
J: TRBJ1-4
D: -
V: TRBV6-2/TRBV6-3
size: -

CDR3: CASSSSGYSYNEQFF
DNA: TGTGCCAGCAGCTCCAGCGGTTACTCCTACAATGAGCAGTTCTTC
J: TRBJ2-1
D: -
V: TRBV7-2
size: -

CDR3: CASSLLPGDDGYTF
DNA: TGCGCCAGCAGCTTGCTCCCAGGGGACGATGGCTACACCTTC
J: TRBJ1-2
D: -
V: TRBV5-1
size: -

CDR3: CASSLSTEEQYF
DNA: TGTGCCAGCAGCCTGTCGACAGAGGAGCAGTACTTC
J: TRBJ2-7
D: -
V: TRBV16
size: -

CDR3: CASSGLGGGYTF
DNA: TGTGCCAGCAGCGGCCTCGGGGGTGGCTACACCTTC
J: TRBJ1-2
D: -
V: TRBV5-6
size: -

CDR3: CASSQEAAGGPRGEQYF
DNA: TGTGCCAGCAGTCAAGAGGCAGCGGGAGGGCCGCGGGGCGAGCAGTACTTC
J: TRBJ2-7
D: TRBD2
V: TRBV4-2
size: -

CDR3: CASSPSLGLVLAEQYF
DNA: TGTGCCAGCAGCCCCTCCCTTGGACTAGTTTTAGCCGAGCAGTACTTC
J: TRBJ2-7
D: TRBD2
V: TRBV5-5
size: -

CDR3: CASSVGGSNTGELFF
DNA: TGTGCCAGCAGCGTAGGCGGGAGTAATACCGGGGAGCTGTTTTTT
J: TRBJ2-2
D: TRBD2
V: TRBV9
size: once

CDR3: CASRNGDRAGNEQFF
DNA: TGCGCCAGCAGGAACGGGGACAGGGCGGGAAATGAGCAGTTCTTC
J: TRBJ2-1
D: TRBD1
V: TRBV5-1
size: -

CDR3: CASREERGNYNEQFF
DNA: TGTGCCAGCAGAGAAGAGCGGGGGAACTACAATGAGCAGTTCTTC
J: TRBJ2-1
D: TRBD2
V: TRBV2
size: -

CDR3: CASSTLQQGSAYGYTF
DNA: TGTGCCAGTAGTACCTTACAACAGGGAAGTGCCTATGGCTACACCTTC
J: TRBJ1-2
D: -
V: TRBV19
size: -

CDR3: CATSPGGFYNEQFF
DNA: TGTGCCACCTCCCCCGGGGGGTTCTACAATGAGCAGTTCTTC
J: TRBJ2-1
D: TRBD2
V: TRBV15
size: -

CDR3: CASSRQGLNSGNTIYF
DNA: TGTGCCAGCAGTCGACAGGGTTTGAACTCTGGAAACACCATATATTTT
J: TRBJ1-3
D: TRBD1
V: TRBV6-6
size: few

CDR3: CAIRRGQANTGELFF
DNA: TGTGCCATCAGACGCGGACAGGCGAACACCGGGGAGCTGTTTTTT
J: TRBJ2-2
D: TRBD1
V: TRBV10-3
size: -

CDR3: CASRIRDIVSPLHF
DNA: TGTGCCAGCAGGATCCGGGACATCGTGTCACCCCTCCACTTT
J: TRBJ1-6
D: -
V: TRBV6-5
size: once

CDR3: CASSLIGGVGTDTQYF
DNA: TGTGCCAGCAGCTTGATCGGAGGGGTGGGCACAGATACGCAGTATTTT
J: TRBJ2-3
D: -
V: TRBV5-5
size: -

CDR3: CASSGGQMGYTF
DNA: TGTGCCAGCAGCGGGGGACAGATGGGCTACACCTTC
J: TRBJ1-2
D: TRBD1
V: TRBV5-4
size: -

CDR3: CASGLGDRTGTMQFF
DNA: TGTGCTAGTGGTTTGGGTGATCGGACAGGGACGATGCAGTTCTTC
J: TRBJ2-1
D: TRBD1
V: TRBV12-5
size: -

CDR3: CASGRDRGAKNIQYF
DNA: TGTGCCAGCGGTCGAGACAGGGGGGCCAAAAACATTCAGTACTTC
J: TRBJ2-4
D: TRBD1
V: TRBV2
size: -

CDR3: CSGSKGLEQYF
DNA: TGCAGTGGATCGAAGGGGCTGGAGCAGTACTTC
J: TRBJ2-7
D: -
V: TRBV20-1
size: -

CDR3: CASSHRDTRGNEQFF
DNA: TGTGCCAGCAGCCATCGGGACACCCGGGGCAATGAGCAGTTCTTC
J: TRBJ2-1
D: -
V: TRBV16
size: -

CDR3: CAQHGGDEQYF
DNA: TGTGCCCAGCACGGAGGGGACGAGCAGTACTTC
J: TRBJ2-7
D: -
V: TRBV2
size: -

CDR3: CASSPVASQETQYF
DNA: TGTGCCAGCTCACCCGTGGCCAGCCAAGAGACCCAGTACTTC
J: TRBJ2-5
D: -
V: TRBV18
size: -

CDR3: CASSLAALAKNIQYF
DNA: TGTGCCAGCAGCCTAGCGGCTCTAGCCAAAAACATTCAGTACTTC
J: TRBJ2-4
D: TRBD2
V: TRBV2
size: -

CDR3: CASSPRQTTTEAFF
DNA: TGTGCCAGCAGCCCTAGACAGACAACCACTGAAGCTTTCTTT
J: TRBJ1-1
D: -
V: TRBV7-6
size: -

CDR3: CASSLGAGYGELFF
DNA: TGTGCCAGCAGCTTAGGAGCTGGTTACGGGGAGCTGTTTTTT
J: TRBJ2-2
D: -
V: TRBV11-3
size: few

CDR3: CASSGTGVDTGELFF
DNA: TGTGCCAGCAGTGGGACAGGGGTGGACACCGGGGAGCTGTTTTTT
J: TRBJ2-2
D: TRBD1
V: TRBV2
size: -

CDR3: CASSPGQGRETQYF
DNA: TGTGCCAGCAGCCCGGGACAGGGTCGAGAGACCCAGTACTTC
J: TRBJ2-5
D: TRBD1
V: TRBV7-3
size: -

CDR3: CASSIFPPLAGDYEQYF
DNA: TGTGCCAGCTCAATCTTCCCGCCCCTAGCGGGTGACTACGAGCAGTACTTC
J: TRBJ2-7
D: TRBD2
V: TRBV18
size: -

CDR3: CASSVGEGADYYGYTF
DNA: TGTGCCAGCAGCGTAGGTGAAGGGGCCGATTACTATGGCTACACCTTC
J: TRBJ1-2
D: -
V: TRBV9
size: -

CDR3: CASSNLGSGGGYTF
DNA: TGCGCCAGCAGCAATCTAGGGTCTGGAGGTGGCTACACCTTC
J: TRBJ1-2
D: -
V: TRBV4-1
size: -

CDR3: CASSQEGGHMRYTF
DNA: TGTGCCAGCAGCCAAGAAGGGGGACATATGCGCTACACCTTC
J: TRBJ1-2
D: -
V: TRBV3-1/TRBV3-2
size: once

CDR3: CASSLTGAYEQYF
DNA: TGTGCCAGCAGCTTAACAGGGGCCTACGAGCAGTACTTC
J: TRBJ2-7
D: TRBD1
V: TRBV7-2
size: -

CDR3: CASSLGTPDNYGYTF
DNA: TGCGCCAGCAGCCTCGGGACACCGGATAACTATGGCTACACCTTC
J: TRBJ1-2
D: -
V: TRBV4-1
size: -

CDR3: CARSLWQGLSWLYSNQPQHF
DNA: TGTGCCAGAAGCTTGTGGCAGGGGCTCTCCTGGCTGTATAGCAATCAGCCCCAGCATTTT
J: TRBJ1-5
D: -
V: TRBV5-3
size: -